This T cell receptor (beta chain) is drawn from a study of PD-1 blockade in classical Hodgkin lymphoma (TCRdb year 2020). Regarding the research as a whole: Nivolumab dosing was 3 mg/kg intravenously every 2 weeks, continuing until either disease progression or unacceptable toxicity. To define a peripheral blood immune signature of response to PD-1 blockade in classical Hodgkin lymphoma, the study combined TCR beta sequencing with CyTOF. The research as a whole found: A significant rise by C4D1 was seen in CD4+ but not CD8+ TCR diversity (p=0.0027 vs p=0.16), with the rise being most apparent in complete responders (p=0.02). The study covered only a single clinical trial cohort, and the causes of the repertoire differences, possibly disease activity or prior therapy, were still not defined. Diversity was lower in patients who began nivolumab less than 1 year after ASCT, so these patients were left out of later analyses to avoid confounding by immune reconstitution. Trial patients with a complete response had baseline diversity similar to that of newly diagnosed patients, while partial responders and progressors had significantly lower diversity. Baseline TCR diversity was reported to be lower in newly diagnosed patients than in healthy donors, and even lower in relapsed/refractory patients.

The sample's time point label is to be understood as: cycle 4 day 1 (C4D1), after less than 7 weeks of nivolumab. Every trial patient had relapsed following autologous stem cell transplantation, and prior brentuximab vedotin exposure was what differed among cohorts A, B and C. Using a Miltenyi CD4+ T cell isolation kit, CD4+ T cells were purified from thawed PBMCs through magnetic negative selection. The trial cohort comprised some 60 patients with relapsed/refractory classical Hodgkin lymphoma whose best overall responses were complete response, partial response or progressive disease. In the multi-cohort phase II CheckMate 205 trial, trial patients received single-agent nivolumab. An independent review committee assessed best overall response by applying the 2007 International Working Group response criteria. Trial PBMCs were obtained immediately prior to nivolumab initiation (C1D1) and on therapy at cycle 2 day 1 and cycle 4 day 1. Peripheral blood was collected in 8 mL Vacutainer Cell Preparation Tubes, from which PBMCs were isolated by centrifugation and then cryopreserved. Purified CD4+ and CD8+ fractions were prepared only for cases where an additional PBMC sample was available. On LS columns in a quadroMACS separator, the magnetically labelled cells were depleted, and the flow-through was collected as the purified fraction.

Genomic DNA was extracted with the Qiagen DNeasy kit from unsorted PBMCs and from negatively selected CD4+ and CD8+ fractions. Using primers that anneal to V and J segments, immunoSEQ multiplex PCR amplified the TCR beta CDR3 regions. A synthetic immune receptor repertoire was used to minimize amplification bias, and remaining bias was computationally removed after sequencing. Under the source paper's analysis protocol: Custom Python scripts were used to quantify repertoire diversity as the Shannon entropy index. The unsorted, CD4+ and CD8+ repertoires were each analyzed separately, with the exception of combined analyses, where CD4+ and CD8+ sequences were merged in silico. Clonal expansion was defined as a frequency increase of at least 2-fold after treatment compared with C1D1, and clones undetected at baseline were assigned a pseudocount of 0.5. Singleton clones were defined as clones with 0 or 1 copy at C1D1, and non-singleton clones were defined as clones with 2 or more copies. Clones expanded in unsorted samples were labelled as CD4+, CD8+ or unknown by matching protein sequences in sorted samples from the same patient. Diversity changes from C1D1 to C4D1 were tested in paired samples using Wilcoxon tests. TCRdb limited this immuneACCESS table to in-frame rearrangements with V and J called. A share of clones is missing; checked studies link under half to unresolved V genes, and the rest is unexplained. V and J calls and clone size come straight from that table; D and trimming were deduced from the DNA. The sample yields under 30,000 clones; 86% were counted once. Together, the top ten hold approximately 0.45% of the sample.

The CDR3 goes from the cysteine to the phenylalanine over 15 residues. CDR3 DNA only is kept here, 45 bases in frame from base 1. V lost 0 bases and J lost 3 bases, and the count of bases not matched to a germline gene is 4. CDR1 and CDR2 are drawn from the germline V gene: WSHSY, SAAADI. Details on this clone: It has no known antigen specificity. No much larger clone exists at a distance of one base, and base qualities are not known.

The TCR sequence derives from a human donor with classical Hodgkin lymphoma. The sample was CD4+ T cells from blood, taken before the fourth cycle of nivolumab. The chain couples TRBV10-2 to TRBJ2-7; TRBD2 matches 8 bases in the middle. This receptor has the CDR3 CASSESSGIYYEQYF. The bases are TGCGCCAGCAGTGAGTCTAGCGGGATTTACTACGAGCAGTACTTC.